This is a list of T cell receptor beta chains from one sample in a study of cytomegalovirus exposure and HLA in healthy donors. Sequenced by immunoSEQ multiplex PCR; TCRdb stores in-frame clones only, minus some. This sample carries about 160,000 clones, roughly 80% of them seen once, and the ten largest clones take over 2%. The source material was PBMCs. The receptors were sampled from a man between 25 and 39 years old in good health and CMV-seropositive. CDR3s include the opening cysteine and the closing phenylalanine or tryptophan. The order of the fields is J gene, D gene, V gene, clone size, CDR3 protein, CDR3 DNA. D genes are given only for firm matches. Part of the rows lack a size; the others show once, few, many or a class for expanded clones.

TRBJ2-3,TRBD2,TRBV5-1,-,CASRTGGTRGDTQYF,TGCGCCAGCAGAACCGGAGGGACTAGAGGAGATACGCAGTATTTT
TRBJ1-6,-,TRBV5-8,-,CASSLLSAGYSPLHF,TGTGCCAGCAGCTTGCTAAGTGCCGGTTATTCACCCCTCCACTTT
TRBJ2-7,-,TRBV7-2,few,CASSSLQGEQYF,TGTGCCAGCAGCTCTCTGCAGGGCGAGCAGTACTTC
TRBJ1-2,TRBD1,TRBV29-1,-,CSVDTGAPNYGYTF,TGCAGCGTGGACACAGGGGCACCTAACTATGGCTACACCTTC
TRBJ2-6,-,TRBV10-2,-,CASSESITRELGANVLTF,TGCGCCAGCAGTGAGTCGATAACCAGGGAATTAGGGGCCAACGTCCTGACTTTC
TRBJ1-5,TRBD1,TRBV2,-,CASSADRAGGQPQHF,TGTGCCAGCAGTGCGGACAGGGCGGGTGGTCAGCCCCAGCATTTT
TRBJ1-1,-,TRBV10-3,-,CAISRQGRQNTEAFF,TGTGCCATCTCGAGGCAGGGGCGACAGAACACTGAAGCTTTCTTT
TRBJ1-2,-,TRBV9,-,CASSVAGTQGTYGYTF,TGTGCCAGCAGCGTAGCGGGGACCCAGGGGACCTATGGCTACACCTTC
TRBJ2-1,-,TRBV20-1,-,CSASGGNEQFF,TGCAGTGCTAGTGGAGGAAATGAGCAGTTCTTC
TRBJ2-5,TRBD2,TRBV5-1,-,CASSAGLAGGLRETQYF,TGCGCCAGCAGCGCCGGACTAGCGGGGGGGCTCCGAGAGACCCAGTACTTC
TRBJ2-5,-,TRBV6-5,-,CASSVGLSQETQYF,TGTGCCAGCAGTGTGGGACTTTCGCAAGAGACCCAGTACTTC
TRBJ1-4,-,TRBV30,few,CAWRSEKLFF,TGTGCCTGGAGGAGTGAAAAACTGTTTTTT
TRBJ1-2,-,TRBV2,-,CASSDWRALDYGYTF,TGTGCCAGCAGTGATTGGAGGGCTCTTGACTATGGCTACACCTTC
TRBJ1-2,-,TRBV4-3,-,CASSQERGRYGYTF,TGCGCCAGCAGCCAAGAACGGGGAAGATATGGCTACACCTTC
TRBJ1-2,-,TRBV11-2,-,CASSPINRVRDGYTF,TGTGCCAGCAGCCCAATAAACAGGGTTCGAGATGGCTACACCTTC
TRBJ2-3,-,TRBV5-1,-,CASSSGQTGQYF,TGCGCCAGCAGCTCGGGGCAGACAGGGCAGTATTTT
TRBJ2-3,TRBD1,TRBV7-9,-,CASYRDRGFSGTDTQYF,TGTGCCAGCTACCGGGACAGGGGCTTCTCCGGCACAGATACGCAGTATTTT
TRBJ2-3,TRBD1,TRBV4-3,-,CASSGQGKPDTQYF,TGCGCCAGCAGCGGACAGGGAAAGCCAGATACGCAGTATTTT
TRBJ1-2,-,TRBV7-4,-,CASMSYGYTF,TGTGCCAGCATGTCTTATGGCTACACCTTC
TRBJ1-4,-,TRBV7-8,-,CASSPLYSTNEKLFF,TGTGCCAGCAGCCCCCTTTACTCAACTAATGAAAAACTGTTTTTT
TRBJ1-2,-,TRBV18,-,CASSPPVQRANYGYTF,TGTGCCAGCTCACCACCTGTACAGAGAGCTAACTATGGCTACACCTTC
TRBJ2-7,TRBD1,TRBV5-6,-,CASSSTGREQYF,TGTGCCAGCAGCTCGACAGGGCGCGAGCAGTACTTC
TRBJ1-5,TRBD1,TRBV7-2,once,CASSLAPGQGSQPQHF,TGTGCCAGCAGCTTAGCCCCGGGACAGGGCAGTCAGCCCCAGCATTTT
TRBJ2-7,-,TRBV9,-,CASSSGLETYEQYF,TGTGCCAGCAGCTCCGGTCTCGAGACCTACGAGCAGTACTTC
TRBJ2-3,-,TRBV6-5,-,CASSPSTDTQYF,TGTGCCAGCAGCCCTAGCACAGATACGCAGTATTTT
TRBJ2-5,-,TRBV5-6,-,CASSLAAGEETQYF,TGTGCCAGCAGCTTGGCGGCAGGGGAAGAGACCCAGTACTTC
TRBJ1-2,-,TRBV29-1,-,CSVEGTADNYGYTF,TGCAGCGTTGAAGGGACAGCGGATAACTATGGCTACACCTTC
TRBJ1-1,TRBD1,TRBV5-6,-,CASSAGQGMGESDTEAFF,TGTGCCAGCAGCGCCGGACAGGGGATGGGAGAATCCGACACTGAAGCTTTCTTT
TRBJ1-1,TRBD1,TRBV2,-,CASSDTRDRGNTEAFF,TGTGCCAGCAGTGACACCCGGGACAGGGGGAACACTGAAGCTTTCTTT
TRBJ1-6,-,TRBV5-6,-,CASSPEFGGYNSPLHF,TGTGCCAGCAGCCCGGAATTCGGGGGATATAATTCACCCCTCCACTTT
TRBJ2-7,TRBD2,TRBV2,-,CASSETGSRGLADSYEQYF,TGTGCCAGCAGTGAAACGGGTTCAAGGGGACTAGCGGATTCCTACGAGCAGTACTTC
TRBJ2-5,TRBD2,TRBV10-3,-,CAISDPLGGGIQETQYF,TGTGCCATCAGTGATCCATTGGGCGGGGGGATACAAGAGACCCAGTACTTC
TRBJ2-7,TRBD1,TRBV5-1,-,CASSPGQGLDEQYF,TGCGCCAGCAGCCCAGGACAGGGGTTGGACGAGCAGTACTTC
TRBJ1-1,-,TRBV7-6,-,CASSRLNTEAFF,TGTGCCAGCAGCCGTTTGAACACTGAAGCTTTCTTT
TRBJ2-3,TRBD1,TRBV9,-,CASSVRTGSGTDTQYF,TGTGCCAGCAGCGTTCGGACAGGGAGCGGCACAGATACGCAGTATTTT
TRBJ2-1,-,TRBV30,-,CAWSVRAYNEQFF,TGTGCCTGGAGTGTACGGGCCTACAATGAGCAGTTCTTC
TRBJ2-7,-,TRBV5-4,few,CASSRKLEDEQYF,TGTGCCAGCAGCCGAAAACTTGAGGACGAGCAGTACTTC
TRBJ1-1,TRBD1,TRBV14,-,CASSQDRAMAEAFF,TGTGCCAGCAGCCAGGACAGGGCGATGGCGGAAGCTTTCTTT
TRBJ2-4,TRBD1,TRBV29-1,once,CSAAPGQGAKNIQYF,TGCAGCGCTGCTCCGGGACAGGGGGCCAAAAACATTCAGTACTTC
TRBJ2-3,TRBD2,TRBV11-3,-,CASSLGLAGGTDTQYF,TGTGCCAGCAGCTTGGGACTAGCGGGGGGTACAGATACGCAGTATTTC
TRBJ1-1,-,TRBV20-1,-,CSAVGRGEAFF,TGCAGTGCGGTGGGGCGCGGTGAAGCTTTCTTT